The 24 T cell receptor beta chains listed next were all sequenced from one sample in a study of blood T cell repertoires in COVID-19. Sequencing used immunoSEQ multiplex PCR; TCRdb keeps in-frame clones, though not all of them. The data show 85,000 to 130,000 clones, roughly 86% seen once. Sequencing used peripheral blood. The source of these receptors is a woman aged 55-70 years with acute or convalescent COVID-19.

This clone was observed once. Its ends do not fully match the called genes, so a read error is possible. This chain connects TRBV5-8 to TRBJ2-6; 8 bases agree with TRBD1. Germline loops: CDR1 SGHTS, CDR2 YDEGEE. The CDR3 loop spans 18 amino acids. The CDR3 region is CASRFLGTGLSGANVLTF. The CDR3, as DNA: TGTGCCAGCCGCTTTTTAGGGACAGGATTATCTGGGGCCAACGTCCTGACTTTC. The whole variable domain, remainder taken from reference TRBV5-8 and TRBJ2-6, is EAGVTQSPTHLIKTRGQQATLRCSPISGHTSVYWYQQALGLGLQFLLWYDEGEERNRGNFPPRFSGRQFPNYSSELNVNALELEDSALYLCASRFLGTGLSGANVLTFGAGSRLTVL.

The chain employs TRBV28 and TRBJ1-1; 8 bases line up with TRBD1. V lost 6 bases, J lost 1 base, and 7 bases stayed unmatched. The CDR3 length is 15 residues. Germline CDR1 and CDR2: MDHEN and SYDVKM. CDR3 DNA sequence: TGTGCCAGCAGCGGACAGGGAAGCCCGAACACTGAAGCTTTCTTT. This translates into CASSGQGSPNTEAFF.

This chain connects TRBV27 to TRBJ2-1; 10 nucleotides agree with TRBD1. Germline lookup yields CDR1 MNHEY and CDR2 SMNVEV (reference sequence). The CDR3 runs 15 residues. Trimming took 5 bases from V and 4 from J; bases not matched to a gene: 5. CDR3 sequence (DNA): TGTGCCAGCAGTCAGGGACAGGGGACGTACAATGAGCAGTTCTTC. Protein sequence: CASSQGQGTYNEQFF.

CDR3 coding DNA: TGTGCCAGCAGGGAGACAGGGGGCGGATCACCCCTCCACTTT. It yields the protein CASRETGGGSPLHF. The V call is TRBV28, the J call TRBJ1-6; 10 nucleotides align to TRBD1. The CDR3 runs 14 residues. Germline CDR1 is MDHEN and CDR2 is SYDVKM. The V and J ends lost 6 bases and 10 bases, in that order; junction bases with no gene match: 6.

CDR3 DNA: TGTGCCAGCAGTCCGGGACACAACACTGAAGCTTTCTTT. Protein: CASSPGHNTEAFF. The J gene is TRBJ1-1, the V gene TRBV28, with D perhaps TRBD1 (6 bases). Trimming took 5 bases from V and 2 from J, leaving 9 bases between them. Germline V gene sequence: CDR1 MDHEN, CDR2 SYDVKM. The CDR3 has 13 amino acids.

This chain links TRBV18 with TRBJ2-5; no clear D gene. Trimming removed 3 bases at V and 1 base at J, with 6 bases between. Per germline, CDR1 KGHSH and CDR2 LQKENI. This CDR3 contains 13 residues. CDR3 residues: CASSPPFQETQYF. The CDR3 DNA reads TGTGCCAGCTCACCTCCTTTCCAAGAGACCCAGTACTTC.

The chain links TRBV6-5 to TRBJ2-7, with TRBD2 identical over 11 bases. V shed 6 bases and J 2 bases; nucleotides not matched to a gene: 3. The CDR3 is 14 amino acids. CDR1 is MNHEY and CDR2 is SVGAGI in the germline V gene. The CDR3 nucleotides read TGTGCCAGCAGCGCACTAGCGGGAGCCTACGAGCAGTACTTC. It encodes CASSALAGAYEQYF.

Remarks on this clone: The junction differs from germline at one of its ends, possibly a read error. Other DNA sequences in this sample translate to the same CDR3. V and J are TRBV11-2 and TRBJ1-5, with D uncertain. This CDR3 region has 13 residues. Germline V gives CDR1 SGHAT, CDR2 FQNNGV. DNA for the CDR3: TGCGCCAGCAGCCTTGCGATTTATCAGCCCCAGCATTTT. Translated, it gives CASSLAIYQPQHF.

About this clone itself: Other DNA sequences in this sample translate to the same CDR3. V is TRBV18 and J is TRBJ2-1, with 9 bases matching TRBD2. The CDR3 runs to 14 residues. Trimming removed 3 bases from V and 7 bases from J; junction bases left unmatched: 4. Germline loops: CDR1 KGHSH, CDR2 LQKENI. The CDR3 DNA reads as TGTGCCAGCTCACCTGGCGGGGGGGTGAATGAGCAGTTCTTC. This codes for CASSPGGGVNEQFF.

CDR3 DNA: TGCGCCAGCAGCCAAGGGTGGCGGGAGGGCCTTGAGGAGCAGTACTTC. It encodes CASSQGWREGLEEQYF. V and J are TRBV4-1 and TRBJ2-7; TRBD2 matches at 9 bases. V shed 1 base and J 7 bases; nucleotides not matched to a gene: 11. The CDR3 extends over 16 amino acids. Germline CDR1 is MGHRA and CDR2 is YSYEKL.

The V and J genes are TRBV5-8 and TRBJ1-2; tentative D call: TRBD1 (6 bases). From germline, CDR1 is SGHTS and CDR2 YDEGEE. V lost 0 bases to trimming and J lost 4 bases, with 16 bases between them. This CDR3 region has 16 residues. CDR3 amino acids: CASSLDAWQGIYGYTF. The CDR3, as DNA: TGTGCCAGCAGCTTGGACGCCTGGCAGGGGATCTATGGCTACACCTTC.

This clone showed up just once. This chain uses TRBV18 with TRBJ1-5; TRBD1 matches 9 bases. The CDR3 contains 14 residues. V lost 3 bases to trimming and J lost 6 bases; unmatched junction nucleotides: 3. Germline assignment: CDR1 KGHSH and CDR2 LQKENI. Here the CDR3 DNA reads TGTGCCAGCTCACCCGACAGGGGGGGTCAGCCCCAGCATTTT. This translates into CASSPDRGGQPQHF.

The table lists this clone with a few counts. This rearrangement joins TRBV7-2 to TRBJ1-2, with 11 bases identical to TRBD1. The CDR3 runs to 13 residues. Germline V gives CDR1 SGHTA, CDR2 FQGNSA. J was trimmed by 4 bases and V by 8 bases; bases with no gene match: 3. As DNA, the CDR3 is TGTGCCAGCCAAGGACAGGGGGCCTATGGCTACACCTTC. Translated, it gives CASQGQGAYGYTF.

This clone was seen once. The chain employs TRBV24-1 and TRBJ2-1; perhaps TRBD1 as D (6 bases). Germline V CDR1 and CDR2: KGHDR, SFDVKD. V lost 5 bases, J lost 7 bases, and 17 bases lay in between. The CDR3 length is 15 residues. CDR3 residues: CATSAGKGGRNEQFF. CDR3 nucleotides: TGTGCCACCAGTGCTGGGAAAGGGGGTCGGAATGAGCAGTTCTTC.

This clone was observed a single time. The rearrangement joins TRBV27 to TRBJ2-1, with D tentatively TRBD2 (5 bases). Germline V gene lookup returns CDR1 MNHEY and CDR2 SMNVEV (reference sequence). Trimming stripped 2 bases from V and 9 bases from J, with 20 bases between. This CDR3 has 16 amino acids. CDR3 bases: TGTGCCAGCAGTTTAGAAGTGGGAGTAGTTAGCGCTGAGCAGTTCTTC. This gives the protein CASSLEVGVVSAEQFF.

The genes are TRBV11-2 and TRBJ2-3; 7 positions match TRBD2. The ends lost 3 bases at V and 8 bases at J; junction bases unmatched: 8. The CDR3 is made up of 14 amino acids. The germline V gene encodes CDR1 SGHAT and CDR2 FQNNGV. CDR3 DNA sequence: TGTGCCAGCAGCTTCGGCTCTTGGGAGGGTACGCAGTATTTT. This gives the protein CASSFGSWEGTQYF. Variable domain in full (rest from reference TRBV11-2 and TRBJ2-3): EAGVAQSPRYKIIEKRQSVAFWCNPISGHATLYWYQQILGQGPKLLIQFQNNGVVDDSQLPKDRFSAERLKGVDSTLKIQPAKLEDSAVYLCASSFGSWEGTQYFGPGTRLTVL.

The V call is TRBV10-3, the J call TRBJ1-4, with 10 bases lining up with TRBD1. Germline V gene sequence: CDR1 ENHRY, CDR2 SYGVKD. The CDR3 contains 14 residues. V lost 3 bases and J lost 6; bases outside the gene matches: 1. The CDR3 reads CAISDGTGDEKLFF. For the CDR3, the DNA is TGTGCCATCAGTGATGGGACAGGGGATGAAAAACTGTTTTTT.

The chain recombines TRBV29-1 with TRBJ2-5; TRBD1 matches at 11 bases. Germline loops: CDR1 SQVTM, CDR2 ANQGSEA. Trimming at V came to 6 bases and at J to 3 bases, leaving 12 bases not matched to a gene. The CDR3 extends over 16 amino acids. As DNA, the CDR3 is TGCAGCGTGCGCCGGACAGGGGGCGCCGGGAAAGAGACCCAGTACTTC. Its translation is CSVRRTGGAGKETQYF.

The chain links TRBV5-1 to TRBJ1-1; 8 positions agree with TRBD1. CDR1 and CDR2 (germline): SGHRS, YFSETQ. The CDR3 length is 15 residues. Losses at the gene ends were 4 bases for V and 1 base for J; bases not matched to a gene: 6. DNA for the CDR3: TGCGCCAGCAGCGACCACAGGGGGGCGAACACTGAAGCTTTCTTT. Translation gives CASSDHRGANTEAFF.

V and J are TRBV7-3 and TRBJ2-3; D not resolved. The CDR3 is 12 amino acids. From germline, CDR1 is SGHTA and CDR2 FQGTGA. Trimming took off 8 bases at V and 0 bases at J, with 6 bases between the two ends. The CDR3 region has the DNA TGTGCCAGCGCAGGAAGCACAGATACGCAGTATTTT. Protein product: CASAGSTDTQYF.

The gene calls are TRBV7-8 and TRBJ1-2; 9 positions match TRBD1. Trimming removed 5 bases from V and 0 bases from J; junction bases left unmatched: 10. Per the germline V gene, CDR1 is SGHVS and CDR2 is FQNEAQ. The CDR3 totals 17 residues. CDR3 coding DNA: TGTGCCAGCAGCCTTACAGGGGGCCACAAAGCTAACTATGGCTACACCTTC. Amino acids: CASSLTGGHKANYGYTF.

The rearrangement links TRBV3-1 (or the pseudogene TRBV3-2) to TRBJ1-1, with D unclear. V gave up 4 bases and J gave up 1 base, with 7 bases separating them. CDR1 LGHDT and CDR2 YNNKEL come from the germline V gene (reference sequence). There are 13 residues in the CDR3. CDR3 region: CASSLIGNTEAFF. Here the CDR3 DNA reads TGTGCCAGCAGCCTCATCGGGAACACTGAAGCTTTCTTT.

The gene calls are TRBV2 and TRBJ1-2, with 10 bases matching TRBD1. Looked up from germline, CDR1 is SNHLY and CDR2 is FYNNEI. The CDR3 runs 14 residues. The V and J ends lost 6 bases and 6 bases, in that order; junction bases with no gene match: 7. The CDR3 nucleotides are TGTGCCAGCAGCGGACAGGGGGAGGTTAATGGCTACACCTTC. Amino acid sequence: CASSGQGEVNGYTF.

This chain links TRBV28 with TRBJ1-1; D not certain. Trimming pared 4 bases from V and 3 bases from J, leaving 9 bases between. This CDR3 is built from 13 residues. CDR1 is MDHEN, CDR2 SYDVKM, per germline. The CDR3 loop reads CASSSGVDTEAFF. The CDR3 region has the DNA TGTGCCAGCAGTTCCGGGGTGGACACTGAAGCTTTCTTT. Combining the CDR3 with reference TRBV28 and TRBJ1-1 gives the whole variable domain DVKVTQSSRYLVKRTGEKVFLECVQDMDHENMFWYRQDPGLGLRLIYFSYDVKMKEKGDIPEGYSVSREKKERFSLILESASTNQTSMYLCASSSGVDTEAFFGQGTRLTVV.